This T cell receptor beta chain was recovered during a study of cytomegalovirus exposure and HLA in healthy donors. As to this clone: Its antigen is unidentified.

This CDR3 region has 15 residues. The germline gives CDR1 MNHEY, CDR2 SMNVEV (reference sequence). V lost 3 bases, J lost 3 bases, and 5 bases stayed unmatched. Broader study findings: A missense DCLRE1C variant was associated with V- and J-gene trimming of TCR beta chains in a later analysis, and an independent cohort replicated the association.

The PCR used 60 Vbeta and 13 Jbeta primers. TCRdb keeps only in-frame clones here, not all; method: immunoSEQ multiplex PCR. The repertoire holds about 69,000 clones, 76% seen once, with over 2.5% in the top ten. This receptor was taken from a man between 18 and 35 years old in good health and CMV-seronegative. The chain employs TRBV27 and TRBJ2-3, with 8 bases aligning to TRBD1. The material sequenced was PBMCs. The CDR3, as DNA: TGTGCCAGCAGTTTTGGGACAGGTTCGACAGATACGCAGTATTTT. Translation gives CASSFGTGSTDTQYF.